Presented here are 13 T cell receptor beta chains from one specimen sequenced in a study of T cell changes during pregnancy in multiple sclerosis. Method: immunoSEQ multiplex PCR; TCRdb's copy keeps in-frame clones and lacks some. Among about 53,000 clones listed, about nine tenths were seen once. Source: CD8+ T cells from peripheral blood mononuclear cells, taken before pregnancy. The source is a female donor with multiple sclerosis, enrolled in a pregnancy study.

The chain joins TRBV7-8 to TRBJ2-3, with D tentatively TRBD1 (6 bases). V shed 1 base and J shed 8 bases, with 10 bases lying between them. The germline V gene encodes CDR1 SGHVS and CDR2 FQNEAQ. This CDR3 is 13 amino acids long. The CDR3 protein is CASSLDRASTQYF. In DNA form, the CDR3 reads TGTGCCAGCAGCTTAGACAGGGCAAGTACGCAGTATTTT.

The genes are TRBV6-1 and TRBJ1-5; possibly TRBD1 for D (6 bases). Germline-derived CDR1 and CDR2 are MNHNS and SASEGT. The CDR3 is 16 residues long. With 3 bases removed from V and 2 bases from J, the gap between germline ends came to 14 bases. The CDR3 here is CASSDDTGFGNQPQHF. Here the CDR3 DNA reads TGTGCCAGCAGTGACGATACAGGGTTTGGCAATCAGCCCCAGCATTTT.

The chain links TRBV9 to TRBJ2-1; a weak D match, TRBD2 (7 bases). This CDR3 is built from 19 residues. Trimming removed 4 bases from V and 0 bases from J, with 23 bases in between. Germline V lookup: CDR1 SGDLS, CDR2 YYNGEE. The CDR3 DNA reads as TGTGCCAGCAGCCTCCCAAAGGGGGGGGGCCCAGGCTCCTACAATGAGCAGTTCTTC. It specifies CASSLPKGGGPGSYNEQFF.

This chain connects TRBV14 to TRBJ2-5; a possible D gene is TRBD2 (6 bases). With 1 base removed from V and 4 bases from J, the gap between germline ends came to 16 bases. This CDR3 spans 16 amino acids. Germline CDR1 SGHDN, CDR2 FVKESK. CDR3 sequence reads: CASSQGRGRGPETQYF. The CDR3 DNA is TGTGCCAGCAGCCAAGGGAGGGGTCGGGGCCCAGAGACCCAGTACTTC.

The chain has TRBV19 and TRBJ1-1; TRBD1 agrees at 9 bases. The CDR3 covers 15 residues. V lost 4 bases, J lost 3 bases, and 6 bases stayed unmatched. CDR1 LNHDA and CDR2 SQIVND come from the germline V gene (reference sequence). CDR3 in DNA: TGTGCCAGTAGTACCCCGGGACAGGGTTACACTGAAGCTTTCTTT. It is translated as CASSTPGQGYTEAFF.

The chain combines TRBV4-1 with TRBJ2-7, with TRBD1 identical over 8 bases. Trimming removed 2 bases from V and 2 bases from J; junction bases left unmatched: 2. The length of the CDR3 is 14 residues. Germline V gives CDR1 MGHRA, CDR2 YSYEKL. The CDR3 bases are TGCGCCAGCAGCCAACAGGGACAGGCCTACGAGCAGTACTTC. Translated: CASSQQGQAYEQYF.

The chain is built from TRBV7-9 and TRBJ1-1; D might be TRBD1 (6 bases). There are 16 residues in the CDR3. The germline V gene encodes CDR1 SEHNR and CDR2 FQNEAQ (reference sequence). V gave up 3 bases and J gave up 4 bases, with 18 bases separating them. CDR3 loop: CASSFPDRGAGTEAFF. CDR3 coding DNA: TGTGCCAGCAGCTTCCCGGACCGGGGGGCGGGCACTGAAGCTTTCTTT.

The chain couples TRBV29-1 to TRBJ2-7, with a weak D call TRBD2 (6 bases). Trimming removed 3 bases from V and 2 bases from J, with 11 bases in between. The length of the CDR3 is 13 residues. The germline CDR1 and CDR2 sequences are SQVTM and ANQGSEA. CDR3 region: CSVDAAGTYEQYF. CDR3 coding DNA: TGCAGCGTTGATGCAGCGGGCACCTACGAGCAGTACTTC.

The V call is TRBV27, the J call TRBJ1-5; 7 nucleotides line up with TRBD1. The V and J ends lost 2 bases and 0 bases, in that order; junction bases with no gene match: 1. From germline, CDR1 is MNHEY and CDR2 SMNVEV (reference sequence). The CDR3 is made up of 15 amino acids. The CDR3 DNA is TGTGCCAGCAGTTTAAAGGGGGCTAGCAATCAGCCCCAGCATTTT. Protein sequence: CASSLKGASNQPQHF.

This rearrangement joins TRBV2 to TRBJ2-5, with TRBD2 identical over 10 bases. This CDR3 has 14 amino acids. Losses at the gene ends were 9 bases for V and 3 bases for J; bases not matched to a gene: 7. Germline V CDR1 and CDR2: SNHLY, FYNNEI. The CDR3 coding sequence is TGTGCCAGTAAAGAGCGGGGGGGGGAAGAGACCCAGTACTTC. This translates into CASKERGGEETQYF.

This clone was observed a few times. The V gene is TRBV12-5, the J gene TRBJ1-1; D unresolved. The V and J ends lost 6 bases and 5 bases respectively, with 16 bases between them. CDR1 and CDR2 (germline): LGHNT, FRNRAP. The CDR3 consists of 14 residues. The DNA for the CDR3 is TGTGCTAGTGGCCTGGGGAGCGCGGGAACTGAAGCTTTCTTT. It codes for CASGLGSAGTEAFF.

The J gene is TRBJ1-4, the V gene TRBV6-5; D may be TRBD1 (6 bases). With 6 bases removed from V and 6 bases from J, the gap between germline ends came to 17 bases. The CDR3 is 15 residues long. Germline loops: CDR1 MNHEY, CDR2 SVGAGI. CDR3 amino acids: CASRGGAGFHEKLFF. The CDR3 region has the DNA TGTGCCAGCAGAGGGGGTGCAGGATTTCATGAAAAACTGTTTTTT.

The chain employs TRBV6-4 and TRBJ2-2; possible D gene TRBD2, 6 bases. The CDR3 consists of 15 residues. The V gene lost 1 base and the J gene lost 2 bases, with 8 bases spanning the gap. CDR1 and CDR2 (germline): MRHNA, SNTAGT. The CDR3 loop reads CASSDWGTNTGELFF. The CDR3 nucleotides read TGTGCCAGCAGTGACTGGGGGACTAACACCGGGGAGCTGTTTTTT.